This T cell receptor (beta chain) was sequenced for a study of blood T cell repertoires in COVID-19. Across the whole study: Some COVID-19 samples were acute and others convalescent; all came from the United States, Italy and Spain. T cells, B-cell-depleted T cells, or PBMCs supplied cDNA or gDNA.

Under the authors' procedure: Amplification with reference gene primers provided the estimates of nucleated cell counts. Produced via immunoSEQ multiplex PCR; TCRdb's table is partial and in-frame only. The V and J calls and clone size are taken from that table; D and trimming were inferred from the DNA. The sample has around 28,000 clones; 65% to 90% are singletons. This receptor was taken from a human donor in a cohort sampled during active COVID-19. Sequences were obtained from peripheral blood.

The CDR3 protein is CASKATGAGGPQHF. CDR3 nucleotide sequence: TGTGCCAGCAAAGCGACAGGGGCGGGCGGGCCCCAGCATTTT. The rearrangement uses TRBV6-5 and TRBJ1-5, with 8 bases lining up with TRBD1. Trimming took 7 bases from V and 9 from J; bases not matched to a gene: 11. This CDR3 comprises 14 residues. Germline V lookup: CDR1 MNHEY, CDR2 SVGAGI.